The 17 T cell receptor beta chains presented below share a single source sample, sequenced in a study of T cell repertoires in cytomegalovirus infection. TCRdb reprocessed the reads with MiXCR, giving one entry per CDR3 protein. The table has roughly 600,000 distinct CDR3 sequences, about 24% seen once. The sequenced sample was CD8+ T cells from PBMCs. Source of these receptors: a human donor in good health (CMV status not recorded). Some clones in this sample may be carry-over from other donors' samples.

This clonotype has ten or more counts. The V gene is TRBV7-8, the J gene TRBJ2-7; no reliable D call. V was shortened by 1 base and J by 0 bases, with 10 bases between the two germline ends. There are 15 residues in the CDR3. The germline V gene encodes CDR1 SGHVS and CDR2 FQNEAQ. CDR3 coding DNA: TGTGCCAGCAGCTTAGAGCCGGGCAGCTCCTACGAGCAGTACGTC. Protein sequence: CASSLEPGSSYEQYV.

The gene calls are TRBV15 and TRBJ2-1; 8 bases line up with TRBD1. The germline CDR1 and CDR2 sequences are LNHNV and YYDKDF (reference sequence). J gave up 7 bases and V 7 bases, and 9 bases lay outside the gene matches. The CDR3 is 14 amino acids. The CDR3 loop reads CATTEDRAPNEQFF. The CDR3 coding sequence is TGTGCCACCACCGAGGACAGGGCTCCTAATGAGCAGTTCTTC.

Many counts were recorded for this clonotype. CDR3 DNA sequence: TGTGCCAGCAGCTCGGGACTAGCGGGGGCCAGCACAGATACGCAGTATTTT. It yields the protein CASSSGLAGASTDTQYF. The chain employs TRBV7-8 and TRBJ2-3, with 14 positions matching TRBD2. Per germline, CDR1 SGHVS and CDR2 FQNEAQ. The CDR3 has 17 amino acids. V gave up 4 bases and J gave up 0 bases; unmatched junction bases: 3.

V and J are TRBV7-2 and TRBJ2-5; 8 nucleotides agree with TRBD2. With V trimmed by 3 bases and J by 5 bases, 11 bases remained unmatched. The length of the CDR3 is 16 residues. Germline CDR1 reads SGHTA; CDR2 reads FQGNSA. CDR3 DNA sequence: TGTGCCAGCAGCTTCCCTCCGCGGGGGGATGGGGAGACCCAGTACTTC. This encodes CASSFPPRGDGETQYF.

The genes are TRBV7-9 and TRBJ2-5; D is possibly TRBD2 (5 bases). The length of the CDR3 is 15 residues. Per germline, CDR1 SEHNR and CDR2 FQNEAQ (reference sequence). Trimming pared 6 bases from V and 5 bases from J, leaving 19 bases between. The CDR3 DNA is TGTGCCAGCAGTTCCCTGACGGGGTGGTCGGAGACCCAGTACTTC. Protein sequence: CASSSLTGWSETQYF.

This sequence joins TRBV7-9 and TRBJ2-2, with 12 bases identical to TRBD2. The junction had 6 bases not matched to a gene; V was cut back by 6 bases and J by 4 bases. The V gene's germline CDR1 is SEHNR and CDR2 FQNEAQ (reference sequence). CDR3 length: 16 amino acids. The CDR3 here is CASRSTSGGLTGELFF. CDR3 DNA: TGTGCCAGCAGATCCACTAGCGGGGGGCTCACCGGGGAGCTGTTTTTT.

Of note for this clonotype: The junction does not match germline at one end; this may be a read error. The V and J genes are TRBV6-6 and TRBJ2-5; no firm D call. CDR1 and CDR2 from the germline V gene are MNHNY and SVGAGI (reference sequence). This CDR3 is 13 amino acids long. The CDR3 protein is CANSYLNGETQYF. For the CDR3, the DNA is TGTGCCAACAGTTACTTAAACGGCGAGACCCAGTACTTC.

This clonotype was detected ten times or more. The chain employs TRBV7-9 and TRBJ2-1, with a tentative D call TRBD2 (5 bases). Germline V gene sequence: CDR1 SEHNR, CDR2 FQNEAQ (reference sequence). Trimming cost V 5 bases and J 5 bases, with 13 bases left between them. The length of the CDR3 is 14 residues. The CDR3 spells CASSARYGNNEQFF. The CDR3 DNA is TGTGCCAGCAGCGCCCGGTACGGGAACAATGAGCAGTTCTTC. Looking up the rest from reference TRBV7-9 and TRBJ2-1 gives the full variable domain: DTGVSQNPRHKITKRGQNVTFRCDPISEHNRLYWYRQTLGQGPEFLTYFQNEAQLEKSRLLSDRFSAERPKGSFSTLEIQRTEQGDSAMYLCASSARYGNNEQFFGPGTRLTVL.

V gene TRBV14 combines with J gene TRBJ2-3; 7 bases map to TRBD2. CDR1 is SGHDN, CDR2 FVKESK, per germline. Losses at the gene ends were 3 bases for V and 0 bases for J; bases not matched to a gene: 9. This CDR3 is built from 17 residues. The DNA of the CDR3 is TGTGCCAGCAGCCAGAGCGACGGGGGGACGAGCACAGATACGCAGTATTTT. This encodes CASSQSDGGTSTDTQYF. Full variable domain (rest looked up from reference TRBV14 and TRBJ2-3): EAGVTQFPSHSVIEKGQTVTLRCDPISGHDNLYWYRRVMGKEIKFLLHFVKESKQDESGMPNNRFLAERTGGTYSTLKVQPAELEDSGVYFCASSQSDGGTSTDTQYFGPGTRLTVL.

This clonotype was observed a few times. The chain combines TRBV19 with TRBJ1-1; D remains ambiguous. The CDR3 loop spans 17 amino acids. Per germline, CDR1 LNHDA and CDR2 SQIVND (reference sequence). The V gene lost 1 base and the J gene lost 0 bases, with 15 bases spanning the gap. DNA for the CDR3: TGTGCCAGTAGTATAGTGACACGGACGGGCCTGAACACTGAAGCTTTCTTT. This sequence encodes CASSIVTRTGLNTEAFF.

The chain uses TRBV14 and TRBJ1-3; a possible D gene is TRBD1 (5 bases). The CDR3 consists of 18 residues. Trimming shortened V by 1 base and J by 2 bases, and 18 bases separated the two germline ends. CDR1 SGHDN and CDR2 FVKESK come from the germline V gene. CDR3 in DNA: TGTGCCAGCAGCCAAGGCTTACAGGTTAACACGGCTGGAAACACCATATATTTT. This sequence encodes CASSQGLQVNTAGNTIYF.

A word on this clonotype: The junction departs from germline at one end; a sequencing error may be responsible. This sequence joins TRBV6-8 and TRBJ2-5; a possible D gene is TRBD2 (5 bases). CDR3 length: 14 amino acids. Germline CDR1 is MNHGY and CDR2 is SAAAGT. The CDR3 nucleotides read TGTGCCAGCAGTTACTCGATGGAGGAAGAGACCCGGTACTTC. This gives the protein CASSYSMEEETRYF.

This clonotype showed up just a few times. The chain recombines TRBV19 with TRBJ2-1, with 8 bases fitting TRBD1. CDR1 and CDR2 from the germline V gene are LNHDA and SQIVND (reference sequence). There are 15 residues in the CDR3. V shed 5 bases and J 0 bases; nucleotides not matched to a gene: 3. CDR3 DNA sequence: TGTGCCAGTAGTTTGCAGGGGGCCTCCTACAATGAGCAGTTCTTC. Its translation: CASSLQGASYNEQFF.

Details on this clonotype: Just one base apart from a much larger clone, this may be a read error. V and J are TRBV6-2 or TRBV6-3 and TRBJ2-5; D may be TRBD2 (5 bases). The germline gives CDR1 MNHEY, CDR2 SVGEGT. CDR3 length equals 13 residues. The DNA of the CDR3 is TGTGTCAGCAGTCCGGGGTTCCAAGAGACCCAGTACTTC. Translating it yields CVSSPGFQETQYF.

The V and J genes are TRBV9 and TRBJ1-2; D unclear. CDR3 length: 14 residues. Trimming removed 4 bases at V and 5 bases at J, with 15 bases between. Per the germline V gene, CDR1 is SGDLS and CDR2 is YYNGEE. As DNA, the CDR3 is TGTGCCAGCAGCCCCCGGACGGTGAGGTATGGCTACACCTTC. It is translated as CASSPRTVRYGYTF.

This clonotype was observed a single time. The chain has TRBV2 and TRBJ1-2, with a possible D match to TRBD1 (6 bases). CDR1 and CDR2 from the germline V gene are SNHLY and FYNNEI. Trimming took 10 bases from V and 4 from J, leaving 13 bases between them. This CDR3 comprises 12 residues. The CDR3 protein is CAIPDRFYGYTF. The CDR3 DNA sequence: TGTGCCATACCGGACAGATTCTATGGCTACACCTTC.

The gene calls are TRBV14 and TRBJ2-3; 8 nucleotides agree with TRBD1. The CDR3 consists of 14 residues. Trimming removed 3 bases from V and 3 bases from J; junction bases left unmatched: 2. The V gene's germline CDR1 is SGHDN and CDR2 FVKESK. CDR3 nucleotides: TGTGCCAGCAGCCACAGGACAGGGACAGATACGCAGTATTTT. It codes for CASSHRTGTDTQYF.